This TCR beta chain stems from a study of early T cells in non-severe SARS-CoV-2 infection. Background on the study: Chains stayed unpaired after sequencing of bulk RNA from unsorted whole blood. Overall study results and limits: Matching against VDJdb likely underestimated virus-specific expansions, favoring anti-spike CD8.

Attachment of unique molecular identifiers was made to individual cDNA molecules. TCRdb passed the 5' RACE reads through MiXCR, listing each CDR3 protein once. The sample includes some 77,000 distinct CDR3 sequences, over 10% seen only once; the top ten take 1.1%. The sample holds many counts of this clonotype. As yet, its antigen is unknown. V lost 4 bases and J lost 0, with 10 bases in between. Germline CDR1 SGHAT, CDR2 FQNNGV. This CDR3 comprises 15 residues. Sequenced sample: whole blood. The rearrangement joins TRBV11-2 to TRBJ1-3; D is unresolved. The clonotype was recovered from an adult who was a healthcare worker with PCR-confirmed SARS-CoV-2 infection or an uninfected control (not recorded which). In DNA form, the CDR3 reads TGTGCCAGCAGCTCCGGGGAGTACTCTGGAAACACCATATATTTT. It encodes CASSSGEYSGNTIYF.